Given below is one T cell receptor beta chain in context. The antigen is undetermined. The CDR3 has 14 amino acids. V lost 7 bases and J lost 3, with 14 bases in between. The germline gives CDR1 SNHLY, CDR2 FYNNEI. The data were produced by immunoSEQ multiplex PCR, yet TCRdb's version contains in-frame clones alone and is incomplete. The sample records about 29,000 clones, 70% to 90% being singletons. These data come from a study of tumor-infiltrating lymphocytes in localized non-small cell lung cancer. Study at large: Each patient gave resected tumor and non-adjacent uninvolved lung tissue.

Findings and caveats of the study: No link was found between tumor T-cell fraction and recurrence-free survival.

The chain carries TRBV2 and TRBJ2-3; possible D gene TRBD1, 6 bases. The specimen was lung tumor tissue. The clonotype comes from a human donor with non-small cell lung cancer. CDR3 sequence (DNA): TGTGCCAGCAATAGAGGGGGAAGAACAGATACGCAGTATTTT. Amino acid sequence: CASNRGGRTDTQYF.